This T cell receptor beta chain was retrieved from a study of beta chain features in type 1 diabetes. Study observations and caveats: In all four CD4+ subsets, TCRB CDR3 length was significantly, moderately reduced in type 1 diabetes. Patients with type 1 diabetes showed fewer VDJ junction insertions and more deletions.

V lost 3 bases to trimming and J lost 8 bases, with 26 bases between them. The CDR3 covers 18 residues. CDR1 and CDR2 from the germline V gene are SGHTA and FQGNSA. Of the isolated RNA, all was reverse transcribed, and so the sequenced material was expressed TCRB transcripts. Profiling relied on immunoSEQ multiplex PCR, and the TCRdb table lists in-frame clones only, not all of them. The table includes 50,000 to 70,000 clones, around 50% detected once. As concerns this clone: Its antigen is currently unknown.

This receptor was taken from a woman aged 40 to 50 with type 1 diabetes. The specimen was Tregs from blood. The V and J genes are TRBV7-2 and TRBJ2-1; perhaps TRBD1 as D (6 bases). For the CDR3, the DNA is TGTGCCAGCAGCTTCGCCTTAGTCGGGACAATGAGTGGGGATGAGCAGTTCTTC. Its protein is CASSFALVGTMSGDEQFF.